The present T cell receptor beta chain was sequenced within a study of T cells in Graves' hyperthyroidism and ophthalmopathy. The study included ophthalmopathy patients with Clinical Activity Score at least 3, NOSPECS grade at least 4 and duration under 3 months. Researchers amplified the TCR beta CDR3 regions from RNA transcripts. First-round RT-PCR of the TCR CDR3 relied on the HTBI primer set. TCRdb redid the calling of the multiplex PCR reads with MiXCR, one entry per CDR3 protein. Of about 610,000 distinct CDR3 sequences detected, roughly 14% appear once; the ten largest clones hold 4% to 5.5%. The sample holds a few counts of this clonotype. Its antigen remains unidentified. From germline, CDR1 is SGHAT and CDR2 FQNNGV. This CDR3 contains 16 residues. V gave up 6 bases and J gave up 0 bases; unmatched junction bases: 9. Study-level findings and limits: Stable hyperthyroidism and ophthalmopathy were separated using 13 V-J signatures.

The chain couples TRBV11-2 to TRBJ2-7; 9 bases are a match to TRBD2. Sequencing was performed on blood. This receptor was identified in a woman aged 40 to 55 with Graves' ophthalmopathy. This CDR3 is CASSQLYSGSSYEQYF. In DNA, the CDR3 is TGTGCCAGCAGTCAACTCTATAGCGGGAGCTCCTACGAGCAGTACTTC.